Presented here are 15 T cell receptor beta chains from one specimen sequenced in a study of CD8 T cells in ankylosing spondylitis. TCRdb re-called the 5' RACE reads through MiXCR, storing one row per CDR3 protein. This table has 250,000 to 300,000 distinct CDR3 sequences, 18% appearing once. Sequencing was performed on blood, either unsorted or a sorted T cell fraction (not recorded which). Every receptor here comes from a male donor with ankylosing spondylitis or in good health (not recorded which).

Notes on this clonotype: One end of the junction varies from germline; a read error may be responsible. The chain has TRBV12-3 or TRBV12-4 and TRBJ2-7, with 9 bases fitting TRBD1. This CDR3 has 19 amino acids. The CDR3 DNA sequence: TGTACCAGCAGTTTATATGGTTTTACCAGACAGGGGGTAATCTACGAGCAGTACTTC. Translated: CTSSLYGFTRQGVIYEQYF.

Only a few counts were recorded for this clonotype. The V call is TRBV4-2, the J call TRBJ2-7; D possibly corresponds to TRBD1 (6 bases). V lost 4 bases and J lost 5, with 12 bases in between. The CDR3 length is 13 residues. Germline CDR1 reads LGHNA; CDR2 reads YNFKEQ. The CDR3 DNA follows: TGTGCCAGCAGCCTCTCGGCAGGGGACGAGCAGTACTTC. Protein product: CASSLSAGDEQYF.

The gene calls are TRBV29-1 and TRBJ2-1; 10 nucleotides align to TRBD2. CDR3 length: 15 amino acids. Germline V lookup: CDR1 SQVTM, CDR2 ANQGSEA. J was trimmed by 0 bases and V by 2 bases; bases with no gene match: 1. CDR3 amino acids: CSVERLAGSYNEQFF. CDR3 coding DNA: TGCAGCGTTGAAAGACTAGCGGGCTCCTACAATGAGCAGTTCTTC.

This clonotype occurred a few times. The genes are TRBV11-2 and TRBJ2-7; TRBD2 matches 11 bases. The CDR3 loop spans 18 amino acids. Germline CDR1 SGHAT, CDR2 FQNNGV. Trimming at V came to 8 bases and at J to 1 base, leaving 16 bases not matched to a gene. The CDR3: CASWGQGLAGGYSYEQYF. The CDR3 DNA is TGTGCCAGCTGGGGACAGGGTCTAGCGGGAGGATATTCCTACGAGCAGTACTTC.

This sequence joins TRBV4-1 and TRBJ1-4; 8 positions agree with TRBD1. The germline V gene encodes CDR1 MGHRA and CDR2 YSYEKL. V gave up 4 bases and J gave up 7 bases; unmatched junction bases: 5. The CDR3 length is 14 residues. The CDR3 loop is CASSLTGDPEKLFF. In DNA form, the CDR3 reads TGCGCCAGCAGCCTGACAGGGGATCCTGAAAAACTGTTTTTT.

The chain employs TRBV4-1 and TRBJ2-7; 7 bases map to TRBD2. Germline CDR1 is MGHRA and CDR2 is YSYEKL. Trimming at V came to 4 bases and at J to 0 bases, leaving 12 bases not matched to a gene. This CDR3 is 17 amino acids long. CDR3 region: CASSPGSSAGVSYEQYF. In DNA, the CDR3 is TGCGCCAGCAGCCCTGGCTCTTCGGCGGGAGTCTCCTACGAGCAGTACTTC.

In this sample, this clonotype turned up many times. CDR3: CSVETAGEGFVYEQYF. CDR3 nucleotide sequence: TGCAGCGTTGAAACGGCGGGGGAAGGGTTTGTTTACGAGCAGTACTTC. The chain recombines TRBV29-1 with TRBJ2-7; 7 nucleotides agree with TRBD2. Losses at the gene ends were 2 bases for V and 4 bases for J; bases not matched to a gene: 14. The CDR3 length is 16 residues. Germline loops: CDR1 SQVTM, CDR2 ANQGSEA.

This clonotype was seen a handful of times. This chain uses TRBV19 with TRBJ2-1; possibly TRBD2 for D (6 bases). The germline V and J ends were trimmed by 4 bases and 4 bases, with 8 bases remaining between them. Per germline, CDR1 LNHDA and CDR2 SQIVND (reference sequence). The length of the CDR3 is 13 residues. CDR3 protein: CASSTGLYNEQFF. DNA of the CDR3: TGTGCCAGTAGTACCGGACTATACAATGAGCAGTTCTTC.

At least ten counts were recorded for this clonotype. This chain connects TRBV11-1 to TRBJ2-1, with 7 bases that match TRBD2. Germline CDR1 and CDR2: SGHAT and FQDESV (reference sequence). The CDR3 runs to 21 residues. Trimming at V came to 1 base and at J to 1 base, leaving 19 bases not matched to a gene. The CDR3 DNA follows: TGTGCCAGCAGCTTAGGAGTTATAGCCCGAGGGGAGGGAAGGTCCTACAATGAGCAGTTCTTC. It yields the protein CASSLGVIARGEGRSYNEQFF.

This clonotype was detected many times. The chain links TRBV7-2 to TRBJ2-1; D may correspond to TRBD1 or TRBD2 (5 bases each). Germline CDR1 reads SGHTA; CDR2 reads FQGNSA. V was cut by 5 bases and J by 8 bases, with 19 bases left in between. The CDR3 runs 15 residues. The CDR3 nucleotides are TGTGCCAGCAGCGCCGGCTGGACGGGACGGGATGAGCAGTTCTTC. Its translation is CASSAGWTGRDEQFF.

The chain links TRBV29-1 to TRBJ2-5, with a weak D call TRBD1 (6 bases). Germline lookup yields CDR1 SQVTM and CDR2 ANQGSEA. This CDR3 comprises 16 residues. Between the trimmed V and J ends, which lost 6 bases and 3 bases, there was a span of 23 bases. The CDR3 region is CSVEAEDSLEEETQYF. As DNA, the CDR3 is TGCAGCGTCGAGGCGGAGGACAGCCTGGAAGAAGAGACCCAGTACTTC.

This clonotype was observed a handful of times. The chain has TRBV20-1 and TRBJ2-1; D is ambiguous. V lost 3 bases and J 4 bases, leaving 13 bases between the germline ends. Per the germline V gene, CDR1 is DFQATT and CDR2 is SNEGSKA (reference sequence). CDR3 length equals 14 residues. The CDR3 spells CSASKREYYNEQFF. The CDR3 nucleotides read TGCAGTGCTAGTAAGCGAGAGTATTACAATGAGCAGTTCTTC.

The rearrangement joins TRBV20-1 to TRBJ2-4; 8 bases are a match to TRBD1. V gave up 4 bases and J gave up 1 base; unmatched junction bases: 6. CDR1 DFQATT and CDR2 SNEGSKA come from the germline V gene (reference sequence). CDR3 length equals 15 residues. Here the CDR3 reads CSATWTGSAKNIQYF. DNA of the CDR3: TGCAGTGCTACATGGACAGGGTCCGCCAAAAACATTCAGTACTTC.

J is TRBJ2-7 and V is TRBV7-8; 14 bases are shared with TRBD2. V shed 4 bases and J 6 bases; nucleotides not matched to a gene: 8. Germline assignment: CDR1 SGHVS and CDR2 FQNEAQ. This CDR3 is built from 16 residues. The chain's CDR3 is CASSSIGLAGGPEQYF. DNA for the CDR3: TGTGCCAGCAGCTCGATCGGACTAGCGGGAGGTCCCGAGCAGTACTTC.

A few counts support this clonotype. The chain joins TRBV12-3 or TRBV12-4 to TRBJ2-2, with D maybe TRBD1 (5 bases). The CDR3 spans 16 residues. Trimming shortened V by 4 bases and J by 2 bases, and 14 bases separated the two germline ends. CDR3 sequence (DNA): TGTGCCAGCAGTTCTTCCGACAGCTTCAACACCGGGGAGCTGTTTTTT. Residues: CASSSSDSFNTGELFF.